This T cell receptor beta chain was identified during a study of T cell responses to AZD1222 COVID-19 vaccine. General study results and limits: Clonal diversity was possibly underestimated, and the donors were mostly white British, with more females. Baseline serostatus was positive in only 5 to 7 AZD1222 recipients. Two AZD1222 administrations were followed by greater Spike-specific TCR breadth and depth. In the spike-specific TCR repertoire, nearly half reportedly target unmutated variant regions.

As concerns this clone: The antigen remains unidentified.

Method: immunoSEQ multiplex PCR; TCRdb's copy keeps in-frame clones and lacks some. Here the sample spans 150,000 to 200,000 clones, about nine tenths being singletons. The CDR3 is made up of 15 amino acids. Losses at the gene ends were 0 bases for V and 10 bases for J; bases not matched to a gene: 6. Germline V gene sequence: CDR1 LNHDA, CDR2 SQIVND (reference sequence). The specimen was peripheral blood, collected on day 0 of MenACWY control vaccination. The sequence derives from an adult in good health. The chain carries TRBV19 and TRBJ1-6, with TRBD1 matching over 7 bases. The CDR3 reads CASSIEGTDGSPLHF. DNA of the CDR3: TGTGCCAGTAGTATAGAAGGGACAGATGGCTCACCCCTCCACTTT. Together with reference TRBV19 and TRBJ1-6, the CDR3 gives the full variable domain: DGGITQSPKYLFRKEGQNVTLSCEQNLNHDAMYWYRQDPGQGLRLIYYSQIVNDFQKGDIAEGYSVSREKKESFPLTVTSAQKNPTAFYLCASSIEGTDGSPLHFGNGTRLTVT.